This TCR beta chain derives from a study of blood T cell repertoires in COVID-19. Across the study: Acute and convalescent COVID-19 samples came from the United States, Italy and Spain. PBMCs, B-cell-depleted T cells, or T cells were the source of the cDNA or gDNA that made up the material.

Authors' methods: The authors estimated nucleated cell counts from reference gene primer amplification. Profiling relied on immunoSEQ multiplex PCR, and the TCRdb table lists in-frame clones only, not all of them. V and J calls and clone size are as listed in that table; D and trimming were resolved from the DNA. The table lists fewer than 150,000 clones, approximately 84% of them singletons, with around 19% in the top ten. Germline CDR1 is SGHRS and CDR2 is YFSETQ. The CDR3 has 17 residues. V was clipped by 1 base and J by 4 bases; unmatched bases: 8. The receptor comes from a woman aged 50 to 60 who had recovered from COVID-19. Sample: peripheral blood. The V gene is TRBV5-1, the J gene TRBJ2-3; 11 bases line up with TRBD2. CDR3 loop: CASSLTSGGRNSDTQYF. The CDR3 coding sequence is TGCGCCAGCAGCTTGACTAGCGGGGGCCGAAACTCAGATACGCAGTATTTT.